This T cell receptor (beta chain) emerged from a study of blood T cell repertoires in COVID-19. Study details: The United States, Italy and Spain provided the acute and convalescent COVID-19 samples. Nucleic acid was either cDNA or gDNA, and it came from T cells, B-cell-depleted T cells, or PBMCs.

Original handling: Reference gene primer amplification yielded estimated nucleated cell counts. TCRdb's table, derived via immunoSEQ multiplex PCR, lists solely in-frame clones and lacks some. D and trimming were read from the DNA, whereas the V and J calls and clone size are those reported in that table. The top ten clones hold approximately 6% of a sample with about 73,000 clones, around 83% of them seen once. Germline V CDR1 and CDR2: LGHNA, YNFKEQ. The CDR3 spans 16 residues. J gave up 8 bases and V 1 base, and 6 bases lay outside the gene matches. The source of this sequence is a woman in her fifties or sixties with acute or convalescent COVID-19. The sample comprised peripheral blood. This chain joins TRBV4-2 and TRBJ2-2, with 11 bases aligning to TRBD2. CDR3 DNA sequence: TGTGCCAGCAGCCAAGGGGCTAGCGGGGGGACTGGGGAGCTGTTTTTT. This codes for CASSQGASGGTGELFF.